This TCR beta chain was recovered during a study of T cells in Graves' hyperthyroidism and ophthalmopathy. For the diagnoses, clinical symptoms, serum thyroxine and TRAb, thyroid ultrasound and orbital computed tomography were used. Overall study results and limits: By a 13 V-J model, ophthalmopathy was set apart from stable hyperthyroidism. Most clonotypes expanded in the thyroid (above 0.001) were also present in blood.

This clonotype has just one count. No antigen is known for it. Germline CDR1 and CDR2: SGHTA and FQGTGA. J was trimmed by 2 bases and V by 5 bases; bases with no gene match: 10. The CDR3 runs to 17 residues. Amplification of TCR beta CDR3 regions was performed using RNA transcripts as template. TCR CDR3 regions were first amplified by RT-PCR with HTBI primers. One entry per CDR3 protein results from TCRdb running MiXCR on the multiplex PCR reads. In the table there are about 420,000 distinct CDR3 sequences, 15% to 19% of which are singletons. The chain combines TRBV7-3 with TRBJ2-1; 9 nucleotides agree with TRBD2. The sample comprised blood. The sequence was obtained from a woman aged 18-29 years with Graves' hyperthyroidism. The CDR3: CASSHPTSGPPYNEQFF. The CDR3 region has the DNA TGTGCCAGCAGCCACCCGACTAGCGGCCCTCCCTACAATGAGCAGTTCTTC. Combining the CDR3 with reference TRBV7-3 and TRBJ2-1 gives the whole variable domain GAGVSQTPSNKVTEKGKYVELRCDPISGHTALYWYRQSLGQGPEFLIYFQGTGAADDSGLPNDRFFAVRPEGSVSTLKIQRTERGDSAVYLCASSHPTSGPPYNEQFFGPGTRLTVL.